These T cell receptor beta chains were read from a single sample in a study of T cell responses to AZD1222 COVID-19 vaccine. Repertoires were generated with immunoSEQ multiplex PCR, while TCRdb's copy carries only in-frame clones and drops some. The sample shows some 100,000 clones, around 84% of them seen only once. The sequences come from peripheral blood, collected on day 0 of AZD1222 vaccination. The source of these receptors is an adult in good health. Each CDR3 is given with its conserved first and last residue. A D gene is named only where the DNA matches it firmly. Some rows have no size entry. The others give once, few or many, or a class for an expanded clone.

TRBJ2-5 TRBV6-5 . . TGTGCCAGCAGCCCATCACGTACCCCTCAAGAGACCCAGTACTTC CASSPSRTPQETQYF
TRBJ2-2 TRBV7-2 few TRBD2 TGTGCCAGCAGCGCGACTAGCGGGGGCGTCCCCGGGGAGCTGTTTTTT CASSATSGGVPGELFF
TRBJ1-1 TRBV29-1 . . TGCAGCGTTGAAGGGCAGGGGAACACTGAAGCTTTCTTT CSVEGQGNTEAFF
TRBJ2-7 TRBV2 . TRBD2 TGTGCCAGCAGTCCCCTAGCGGGAGCTTCCCACGAGCAGTACTTC CASSPLAGASHEQYF
TRBJ2-2 TRBV15 few . TGTGCCACCAGCAGCCCCTCCGGAGGGGGAGAAGTAGTTGGGGAGCTGTTTTTT CATSSPSGGGEVVGELFF
TRBJ2-7 TRBV5-6 . . TGTGCCAGCAGCTTGCCGGCGGGGAGAGAGCAGTACTTC CASSLPAGREQYF
TRBJ1-1 TRBV7-9 . . TGTGCCAGCAGCCCGCGGGGGGTACGGAACACTGAAGCTTTCTTT CASSPRGVRNTEAFF
TRBJ1-5 TRBV11-2 few TRBD1 TGTGCCAGCAGCCTCGACAGGGGCGGTCAGCCCCAGCATTTT CASSLDRGGQPQHF
TRBJ1-1 TRBV19 . TRBD1 TGTGCCAGTACCCCTTATAGGGGACAGGATAATCGGGGTGAAGCTTTCTTT CASTPYRGQDNRGEAFF
TRBJ1-2 TRBV6-5 once TRBD1 TGTGCCAGCAGGAAGACAGGGGGCGAAGACGGCTACACCTTC CASRKTGGEDGYTF
TRBJ2-1 TRBV19 . TRBD2 TGTGCCAGTAGAAGATTCCCGGGACTAGCGGGGGGGTACAATGAGCAGTTCTTC CASRRFPGLAGGYNEQFF
TRBJ1-1 TRBV6-6 . TRBD1 TGTGCCAGCAGTTCCACGACAGGGGGCACTGAAGCTTTCTTT CASSSTTGGTEAFF
TRBJ2-7 TRBV2 . TRBD1 TGTGCCAGCAGTGAAGAAGGGACAGGGGGCTACGAGCAGTACTTC CASSEEGTGGYEQYF
TRBJ2-2 TRBV28 large . TGTGCCAGCACCCTTTACTCGGCGACCGGGGAGCTGTTTTTT CASTLYSATGELFF
TRBJ2-7 TRBV6-5 once . TGTGCCAGCAGTAATTCGGCGGGTCTCTCCTACGAGCAGTACTTC CASSNSAGLSYEQYF
TRBJ2-7 TRBV27 . TRBD2 TGTGCCAGCAGTCCCCCGGGACTAGTACCCGTTTTC CASSPPGLVPVF